Following are 7 T cell receptor beta chains from one sample sequenced in a study of OX40 agonist ivuxolimab in advanced cancers. Data came from immunoSEQ multiplex PCR; TCRdb stores just in-frame clones and leaves some out. The sample consists of several thousand clones, over 70% of them appearing once. The sequencing used CD4+ or CD8+ T cells sorted from blood, collected in a trial of the OX40 agonist ivuxolimab. These receptors were collected from an adult with an advanced solid tumor such as melanoma, head and neck, liver or kidney cancer.

This chain joins TRBV2 and TRBJ2-5; TRBD2 agrees at 10 bases. This CDR3 spans 13 amino acids. V shed 5 bases, J shed 5 bases, and the junction held 2 bases outside the gene matches. In germline, CDR1 is SNHLY, CDR2 FYNNEI. CDR3: CASSRGLAETQYF. In DNA, the CDR3 is TGTGCCAGCAGTAGGGGACTAGCGGAGACCCAGTACTTC.

The chain is built from TRBV18 and TRBJ1-1; D uncertain. CDR1 is KGHSH and CDR2 is LQKENI in the germline V gene. Trimming pared 6 bases from V and 13 bases from J, leaving 9 bases between. This CDR3 has 9 amino acids. CDR3 nucleotides: TGTGCCAGCTCGCTGCACGGTTTCTTT. The encoded protein is CASSLHGFF.

CDR3 bases: TGTGCCAGTAGTATCGGCAGGGGCACTGAAGCTTTCTTT. Translated: CASSIGRGTEAFF. V and J are TRBV19 and TRBJ1-1; TRBD1 is a possible D gene (6 bases). Deletions cut 3 bases from V and 4 bases from J, with 9 bases between. CDR1 and CDR2 (germline): LNHDA, SQIVND (reference sequence). The CDR3 runs 13 residues.

This rearrangement joins TRBV19 to TRBJ1-5; TRBD1 matches at 9 bases. This CDR3 has 15 amino acids. Germline V gene lookup returns CDR1 LNHDA and CDR2 SQIVND (reference sequence). Trimming took 3 bases from V and 5 from J; bases not matched to a gene: 5. The chain's CDR3 is CASSIWGQGHQPQHF. In DNA form, the CDR3 reads TGTGCCAGTAGTATTTGGGGACAGGGTCATCAGCCCCAGCATTTT.

In its sample, this clone was seen once. The chain couples TRBV27 to TRBJ2-2; a weak D match, TRBD2 (6 bases). The V gene's germline CDR1 is MNHEY and CDR2 SMNVEV (reference sequence). The CDR3 is 14 amino acids. V shed 5 bases and J shed 8 bases, with 15 bases lying between them. In DNA form, the CDR3 reads TGTGCCAGCAGTCCGGGACTTGTGGTGGGGGAGCTGTTTTTT. Protein: CASSPGLVVGELFF.

This clone was seen once. This chain joins TRBV29-1 and TRBJ1-1; D is perhaps TRBD1 (5 bases). The CDR3 contains 12 residues. Per germline, CDR1 SQVTM and CDR2 ANQGSEA. With 6 bases removed from V and 1 base from J, the gap between germline ends came to 9 bases. CDR3 loop: CSVGGGNTEAFF. Here the CDR3 DNA reads TGCAGCGTGGGGGGAGGGAACACTGAAGCTTTCTTT.

This rearrangement joins TRBV6-5 to TRBJ2-7; D may be TRBD1 or TRBD2 (5 bases each). Trimming took 7 bases from V and 4 from J, leaving 17 bases between them. The germline V gene encodes CDR1 MNHEY and CDR2 SVGAGI. The CDR3 contains 14 residues. In DNA, the CDR3 is TGTGCCAGCACCAACCTCGGGGCAGATTACGAGCAGTACTTC. Translation gives CASTNLGADYEQYF.